The present T cell receptor beta chain was sequenced within a study of T cell responses to AZD1222 COVID-19 vaccine. To note about this clone: The antigen is unknown.

Whole-study results and caveats: Repertoires were obtained solely post-peak T cell response.

Trimming removed 5 bases from V and 2 bases from J, with 12 bases in between. From germline, CDR1 is LNHDA and CDR2 SQIVND (reference sequence). CDR3 length: 15 residues. Produced via immunoSEQ multiplex PCR; TCRdb's table is partial and in-frame only. The data contain just under 150,000 clones, 88% of them singletons. Sample: peripheral blood, taken 28 days after the second dose of the MenACWY control vaccine. The TCR comes from an adult who received the MenACWY meningococcal vaccine as a control. V usage is TRBV19 and J usage is TRBJ2-2; D may correspond to TRBD1 or TRBD2 (6 bases each). The CDR3 protein is CASSLRGRNTGELFF. For the CDR3, the DNA is TGTGCCAGTAGTCTACGGGGGCGCAACACCGGGGAGCTGTTTTTT.